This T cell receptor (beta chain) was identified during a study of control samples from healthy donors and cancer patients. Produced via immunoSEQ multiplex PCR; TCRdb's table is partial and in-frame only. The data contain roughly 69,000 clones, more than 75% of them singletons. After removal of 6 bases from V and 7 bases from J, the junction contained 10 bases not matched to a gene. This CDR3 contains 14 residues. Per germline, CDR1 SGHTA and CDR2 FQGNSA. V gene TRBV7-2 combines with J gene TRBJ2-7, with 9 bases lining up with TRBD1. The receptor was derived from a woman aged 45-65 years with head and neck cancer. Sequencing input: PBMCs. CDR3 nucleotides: TGTGCCAGCAGTCCCGGGACAGGGTTGGTGGAGCAGTACTTC. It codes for CASSPGTGLVEQYF.